This T cell receptor (beta chain) was captured in a study of T cell repertoires in cytomegalovirus infection. Whole-study results and caveats: The cumulative frequency of public TCR beta families identified carriers of CMV plus the relevant HLA.

Ten or more counts support this clonotype. The antigen remains undetermined. V was cut by 8 bases and J by 5 bases, with 9 bases left in between. The CDR3 is 11 residues long. Each CDR3 protein gets one entry after TCRdb re-called the reads with MiXCR. Found here are approximately 550,000 distinct CDR3 sequences, approximately 17% of them singletons; the top ten hold roughly 25%. The receptor comes from a human donor in good health (CMV status not recorded). Some clones in this sample may be carry-over from other donors' samples. This chain links TRBV12-3 or TRBV12-4 with TRBJ2-5; D might be TRBD1 (6 bases). The sequenced material came from CD8+ T cells from PBMCs. The CDR3 region has the DNA TGTGCCAGCGCGAGGGGGGAGACCCAGTACTTC. Amino acids: CASARGETQYF.